Listed below are T cell receptor beta chains from one sample, sequenced in a study of response to subunit inactivated influenza vaccine. MiXCR, run by TCRdb on the RT-PCR reads, gives a single entry per CDR3 protein. Counted here are a few hundred thousand distinct CDR3 sequences, approximately 21% occurring once; the ten biggest clones make up around a tenth. Material: PBMCs from blood, obtained less than 22 months after vaccination. The receptors here all came from a man between 45 and 75 years old who received an inactivated influenza vaccine. CDR3s include the opening cysteine and the closing phenylalanine or tryptophan. Fields, in order: J gene, D gene, clone size, V gene, CDR3 DNA, CDR3 protein. A D gene is named only where the DNA matches it firmly. A row's size may be missing; if present it is once, few, many or a size class.

J gene: TRBJ1-5
D gene: NA
clone size: many
V gene: TRBV7-6
CDR3 DNA: TGTGCCAGCAGCTTAGGGACTGCCAGGGTGAATCAGCCCCAGCATTTT
CDR3 protein: CASSLGTARVNQPQHF

J gene: TRBJ2-5
D gene: TRBD2
clone size: NA
V gene: TRBV5-1
CDR3 DNA: TGCGCCAGCTCTCAGAATGGGACTAGCAAAAAAGAGACCCAGTACTTC
CDR3 protein: CASSQNGTSKKETQYF

J gene: TRBJ1-1
D gene: TRBD1
clone size: few
V gene: TRBV18
CDR3 DNA: TGTGCCAGCTCATCAGTCGCCGATTCGGACAGGCCCGGGACTGAAGCTTTCTTT
CDR3 protein: CASSSVADSDRPGTEAFF

J gene: TRBJ1-5
D gene: TRBD1
clone size: NA
V gene: TRBV20-1
CDR3 DNA: TGCAGTGCTAGACGGGACAGGGGTCAGCCCCAGCATTTT
CDR3 protein: CSARRDRGQPQHF

J gene: TRBJ1-1
D gene: TRBD1
clone size: NA
V gene: TRBV20-1
CDR3 DNA: TGCAGTGCTAGACGGGGAGGGACAGGGGGCGGCACTGAAGCTTTCTTT
CDR3 protein: CSARRGGTGGGTEAFF

J gene: TRBJ1-2
D gene: NA
clone size: many
V gene: TRBV20-1
CDR3 DNA: TGCAGTGCTATCGGGACTCCTGGTAACTATGGCTACACCTTC
CDR3 protein: CSAIGTPGNYGYTF

J gene: TRBJ2-7
D gene: TRBD1
clone size: NA
V gene: TRBV20-1
CDR3 DNA: TGCAGTGTCAACAGGGGCTACGAGCAGTACTTC
CDR3 protein: CSVNRGYEQYF

J gene: TRBJ2-2
D gene: NA
clone size: NA
V gene: TRBV7-8
CDR3 DNA: TGTGCCAGCAGCACCCAGGGGAAGGCGAACACCGGGGAGCTGTTTTTT
CDR3 protein: CASSTQGKANTGELFF

J gene: TRBJ1-6
D gene: TRBD1
clone size: NA
V gene: TRBV4-2
CDR3 DNA: TGTGCCAGCAGCCAAGATCCCGGGACAGGGGATTCACCCCTCCACTTT
CDR3 protein: CASSQDPGTGDSPLHF

J gene: TRBJ2-1
D gene: NA
clone size: few
V gene: TRBV29-1
CDR3 DNA: TGCAGCGTTGAAGAGACAGCAAATGAGCAGTTCTTC
CDR3 protein: CSVEETANEQFF

J gene: TRBJ1-1
D gene: NA
clone size: few
V gene: TRBV7-9
CDR3 DNA: TGTGCCAGCAGCCCTAGTGGGGGAAGGCGGTTGAACACTGAAGCTTTCTTT
CDR3 protein: CASSPSGGRRLNTEAFF

J gene: TRBJ2-1
D gene: NA
clone size: NA
V gene: TRBV7-8
CDR3 DNA: TGTGCCAGCACCCTCGACGTATACAATGAGCAGTTCTTC
CDR3 protein: CASTLDVYNEQFF

J gene: TRBJ2-2
D gene: NA
clone size: NA
V gene: TRBV7-8
CDR3 DNA: TGTGCCAGCAGCCCTACCCGTCCGGGGCTAAACATGGCGAACACCGGGGAGCTGTTTTTT
CDR3 protein: CASSPTRPGLNMANTGELFF

J gene: TRBJ1-2
D gene: NA
clone size: many
V gene: TRBV7-2
CDR3 DNA: TGTGCCAGCAGCCTCGATTCGTTGAACTATGGCTACACCTTC
CDR3 protein: CASSLDSLNYGYTF

J gene: TRBJ2-7
D gene: NA
clone size: few
V gene: TRBV7-9
CDR3 DNA: TGTGCCAGCAGCTTTTCAAGTAGCTCCTACGAGCAGTACTTC
CDR3 protein: CASSFSSSSYEQYF

J gene: TRBJ1-1
D gene: TRBD1
clone size: NA
V gene: TRBV4-2
CDR3 DNA: TGTGCCAGCAGCCGGGGGGGGACAGGGAACACTGAAGCTTTCTTT
CDR3 protein: CASSRGGTGNTEAFF

J gene: TRBJ1-5
D gene: NA
clone size: few
V gene: TRBV20-1
CDR3 DNA: TGCAGTGCTAGACAGACAGGCAGCTATCAGCCCCAGCATTTT
CDR3 protein: CSARQTGSYQPQHF

J gene: TRBJ2-4
D gene: NA
clone size: NA
V gene: TRBV20-1
CDR3 DNA: TGCAGTGCTAGTCCACGACTAGGGATTCAGTACTTC
CDR3 protein: CSASPRLGIQYF

J gene: TRBJ1-1
D gene: NA
clone size: many
V gene: TRBV11-2
CDR3 DNA: TGTGCCAGCCCCAAGGGGTCGAACACTGAAGCTTTCTTT
CDR3 protein: CASPKGSNTEAFF

J gene: TRBJ2-2
D gene: NA
clone size: NA
V gene: TRBV2
CDR3 DNA: TGTGCCAGCAGTGAAGTTGCCCCAAGTGGCACCGGGGAGCTGTTTTTT
CDR3 protein: CASSEVAPSGTGELFF

J gene: TRBJ2-1
D gene: NA
clone size: NA
V gene: TRBV6-1
CDR3 DNA: TGTGCCAGCAATCCAGCGGGCTCATACAATGAGCAGTTCTTC
CDR3 protein: CASNPAGSYNEQFF

J gene: TRBJ2-1
D gene: TRBD2
clone size: few
V gene: TRBV6-1
CDR3 DNA: TGTGCCAGCAGGGAGGGGACTAGCGGGACAGTCGGAGAGCAGTTCTTC
CDR3 protein: CASREGTSGTVGEQFF

J gene: TRBJ1-2
D gene: NA
clone size: many
V gene: TRBV29-1
CDR3 DNA: TGCAGCGTTGAAGAGGGTTACTATGGCTACACCTTC
CDR3 protein: CSVEEGYYGYTF

J gene: TRBJ1-4
D gene: TRBD1
clone size: NA
V gene: TRBV28
CDR3 DNA: TGTGCCAGCAGTTTCGCAGGGGGGGGAGGTGAAAAACTGTTTTTT
CDR3 protein: CASSFAGGGGEKLFF

J gene: TRBJ1-6
D gene: NA
clone size: few
V gene: TRBV5-6
CDR3 DNA: TGTGCCAGCAGCTTGGGGGGGCTTAATTCACCCCTCCACTTT
CDR3 protein: CASSLGGLNSPLHF

J gene: TRBJ1-1
D gene: NA
clone size: NA
V gene: TRBV4-2
CDR3 DNA: TGTGCCAGCAGCCAAGTGGGCGAGAACACTGAAGCTTTCTTT
CDR3 protein: CASSQVGENTEAFF

J gene: TRBJ2-3
D gene: TRBD2
clone size: NA
V gene: TRBV28
CDR3 DNA: TGTGCCAGCAGTCCGGGACTAGCGGGAGGGCATTATACGCAGTATTTT
CDR3 protein: CASSPGLAGGHYTQYF

J gene: TRBJ2-7
D gene: TRBD2
clone size: NA
V gene: TRBV28
CDR3 DNA: TGTGCCAGCAGTATTAGACGGATTAGACTAGCGGTGGTCTCCTACGAGCAGTACTTC
CDR3 protein: CASSIRRIRLAVVSYEQYF

J gene: TRBJ1-2
D gene: NA
clone size: many
V gene: TRBV7-9
CDR3 DNA: TGTGCCAGCAGCCCATCCGGGGGCCTACCAAACTATGGCTACACCTTC
CDR3 protein: CASSPSGGLPNYGYTF

J gene: TRBJ2-7
D gene: NA
clone size: NA
V gene: TRBV28
CDR3 DNA: TGTGCCAGCAGTTTTAAACCGGACGGAGCCTACGAGCAGTACTTC
CDR3 protein: CASSFKPDGAYEQYF

J gene: TRBJ1-5
D gene: NA
clone size: few
V gene: TRBV20-1
CDR3 DNA: TGCAGTGCTAGTCCGCAGGGAGGTCAGCCCCAGCATTTT
CDR3 protein: CSASPQGGQPQHF

J gene: TRBJ2-1
D gene: TRBD1
clone size: NA
V gene: TRBV19
CDR3 DNA: TGTGCCAGTAGCGCGGTCACAGGGGGGAAAAATGAGCAGTTCTTC
CDR3 protein: CASSAVTGGKNEQFF

J gene: TRBJ2-7
D gene: NA
clone size: NA
V gene: TRBV6-2/TRBV6-3
CDR3 DNA: TGTGCCAGCAGTTACTCCAACTACGAGCAGTACTTC
CDR3 protein: CASSYSNYEQYF

J gene: TRBJ2-7
D gene: TRBD2
clone size: NA
V gene: TRBV20-1
CDR3 DNA: TGCAGTGCTAGAGATAGGGAGGGGCCCGCCTACGAGCAGTACTTC
CDR3 protein: CSARDREGPAYEQYF

J gene: TRBJ2-3
D gene: NA
clone size: NA
V gene: TRBV20-1
CDR3 DNA: TGCAGTGCTAGACCAGAAGAACTCTACACAGATACGCAGTATTTT
CDR3 protein: CSARPEELYTDTQYF

J gene: TRBJ2-7
D gene: TRBD2
clone size: NA
V gene: TRBV4-2
CDR3 DNA: TGTGCCAGCAGCCAAGATCAAGCGGGAGGGCTTTACGAGCAGTACTTC
CDR3 protein: CASSQDQAGGLYEQYF

J gene: TRBJ1-5
D gene: NA
clone size: few
V gene: TRBV20-1
CDR3 DNA: TGCAGTGCCCTCTGGGACGGGCTCCAGCATTTT
CDR3 protein: CSALWDGLQHF

J gene: TRBJ2-7
D gene: NA
clone size: NA
V gene: TRBV9
CDR3 DNA: TGTGCCAGCAGCGTCGACCTTCGAGGTGGGCCTGACGAGCAGTACTTC
CDR3 protein: CASSVDLRGGPDEQYF

J gene: TRBJ1-2
D gene: NA
clone size: few
V gene: TRBV7-9
CDR3 DNA: TGTGCCAGCAGCCAACAGGGTCCCTATGGCTACACCTTC
CDR3 protein: CASSQQGPYGYTF

J gene: TRBJ2-7
D gene: NA
clone size: NA
V gene: TRBV5-1
CDR3 DNA: TGCGCCAGCAGCTTGGGGTATTCCGAGCAGTACTTC
CDR3 protein: CASSLGYSEQYF

J gene: TRBJ1-1
D gene: NA
clone size: NA
V gene: TRBV29-1
CDR3 DNA: TGCAGCGTTGCCCGGGGGGGGGTTGAAGCTTTCTTT
CDR3 protein: CSVARGGVEAFF

J gene: TRBJ1-2
D gene: NA
clone size: NA
V gene: TRBV28
CDR3 DNA: TGTGCCAGCAGAGGTAGTAGGGGGGTAGGTGGCTACACCTTC
CDR3 protein: CASRGSRGVGGYTF

J gene: TRBJ2-1
D gene: TRBD2
clone size: NA
V gene: TRBV11-1
CDR3 DNA: TGTGCCAGCAGCTTAGAAAGCGCGGGAGCCCAGTTCTTC
CDR3 protein: CASSLESAGAQFF

J gene: TRBJ2-5
D gene: TRBD1
clone size: NA
V gene: TRBV5-1
CDR3 DNA: TGCGCCACCCAAAGGGACAGAGGAGAGACCCAGTACTTC
CDR3 protein: CATQRDRGETQYF

J gene: TRBJ2-1
D gene: TRBD1
clone size: NA
V gene: TRBV5-1
CDR3 DNA: TGCGCCAGCAGCCCAATACCGGGACAGTTATACAATGAGCAGTTCTTC
CDR3 protein: CASSPIPGQLYNEQFF

J gene: TRBJ1-1
D gene: NA
clone size: many
V gene: TRBV5-1
CDR3 DNA: TGCGCCAGCAGCTTGAGGCAGGGGCGAACTGAAGCTTTCTTT
CDR3 protein: CASSLRQGRTEAFF

J gene: TRBJ2-1
D gene: NA
clone size: NA
V gene: TRBV5-4
CDR3 DNA: TGTGCCAGCAGCCAACGAGACAATGAGCAGTTCTTC
CDR3 protein: CASSQRDNEQFF

J gene: TRBJ2-1
D gene: TRBD2
clone size: few
V gene: TRBV12-3/TRBV12-4
CDR3 DNA: TGTGCCAGCAGTGGGACTAGCGGGAGTAGGGGGGTGTACAATGAGCAGTTCTTC
CDR3 protein: CASSGTSGSRGVYNEQFF

J gene: TRBJ1-5
D gene: NA
clone size: few
V gene: TRBV2
CDR3 DNA: TGTGCCAGCAGCCAAGACGGGACCCGGAATCAGCCCCAGCATTTT
CDR3 protein: CASSQDGTRNQPQHF

J gene: TRBJ2-1
D gene: TRBD2
clone size: once
V gene: TRBV7-3
CDR3 DNA: TGTGCCAGCAGCTTAGCAGCGGGGACCTACAATGAGCAGTTCTTC
CDR3 protein: CASSLAAGTYNEQFF

J gene: TRBJ2-1
D gene: TRBD2
clone size: NA
V gene: TRBV7-8
CDR3 DNA: TGTGCCAGCAGCCCCCGACTAGCGGGGGGACGAAGCTCCTACAATGAGCAGTTCTTC
CDR3 protein: CASSPRLAGGRSSYNEQFF

J gene: TRBJ2-3
D gene: TRBD1
clone size: NA
V gene: TRBV29-1
CDR3 DNA: TGCAGCGTAACCGGGACAGGTTTTTCTGATACGCAGTATTTT
CDR3 protein: CSVTGTGFSDTQYF

J gene: TRBJ1-1
D gene: NA
clone size: few
V gene: TRBV11-2
CDR3 DNA: TGTGCCAGCAGCTTGAGGGGCGGGGGGCGGATCATGAACACTGAAGCTTTCTTT
CDR3 protein: CASSLRGGGRIMNTEAFF

J gene: TRBJ2-2
D gene: NA
clone size: NA
V gene: TRBV27
CDR3 DNA: TGTGCCAGCGGGAGGCGAGACACCGGGGAGCTGTTTTTT
CDR3 protein: CASGRRDTGELFF